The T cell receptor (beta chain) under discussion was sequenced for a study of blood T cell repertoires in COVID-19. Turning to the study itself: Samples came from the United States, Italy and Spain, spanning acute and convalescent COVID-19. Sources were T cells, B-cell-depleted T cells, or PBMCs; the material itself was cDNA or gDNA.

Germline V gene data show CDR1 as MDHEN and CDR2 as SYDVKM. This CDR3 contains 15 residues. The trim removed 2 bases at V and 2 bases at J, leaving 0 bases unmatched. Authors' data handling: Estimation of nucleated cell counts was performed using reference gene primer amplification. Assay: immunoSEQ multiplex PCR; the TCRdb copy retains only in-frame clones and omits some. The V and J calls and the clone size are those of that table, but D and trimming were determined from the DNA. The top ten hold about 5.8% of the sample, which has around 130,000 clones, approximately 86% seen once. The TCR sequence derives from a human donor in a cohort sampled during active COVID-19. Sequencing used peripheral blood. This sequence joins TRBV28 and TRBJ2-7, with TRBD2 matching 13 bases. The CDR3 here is CASSLGTSGAYEQYF. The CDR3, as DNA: TGTGCCAGCAGTTTAGGGACTAGCGGGGCCTACGAGCAGTACTTC.